This TCR beta chain came from a study of blood T cells in healthy people across ages. The V gene end was trimmed by 1 base and the J gene end by 4 bases; junction bases not matched to a gene: 7. The CDR3 extends over 17 amino acids. CDR1 is SGHTA, CDR2 FQGNSA, per germline. Sample-barcoded 5' priming and a J-beta primer mix drove a second PCR of roughly 7 to 11 cycles. Every cDNA molecule bore a tag from a template-switch adaptor containing 12 random nucleotides. A single record per CDR3 protein comes from TCRdb applying MiXCR to the 5' RACE reads. The repertoire holds roughly 800,000 distinct CDR3 sequences, with roughly 25% as singletons. As regards this clonotype: The antigen is not known.

Study results and caveats: Higher diversity, along with more naive CD4+ cells, distinguished long-lived donors from aged donors.

The same data also went into a second study, on T cells of mothers and their children.

The TCR was taken from a boy between 5 and 17 years old in good health. This rearrangement joins TRBV7-2 to TRBJ2-3; 11 bases line up with TRBD2. Sequences were obtained from blood. CDR3 sequence (DNA): TGTGCCAGCAGCTTAGTTAGCGGGGGGGCCGGTCCAGATACGCAGTATTTT. As protein: CASSLVSGGAGPDTQYF.